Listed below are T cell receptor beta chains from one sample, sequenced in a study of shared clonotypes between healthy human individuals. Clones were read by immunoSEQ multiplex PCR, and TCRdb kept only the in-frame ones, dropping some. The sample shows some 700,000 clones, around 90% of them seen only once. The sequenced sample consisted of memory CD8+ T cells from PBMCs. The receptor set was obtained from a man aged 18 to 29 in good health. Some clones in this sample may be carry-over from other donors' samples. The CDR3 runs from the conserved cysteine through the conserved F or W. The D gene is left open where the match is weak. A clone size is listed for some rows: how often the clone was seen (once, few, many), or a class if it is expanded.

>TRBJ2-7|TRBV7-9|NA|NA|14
CASSLAINRDEQYF
TGTGCCAGCAGCTTAGCAATAAACCGGGACGAGCAGTACTTC
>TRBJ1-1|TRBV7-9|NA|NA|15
CASSLVGGMNTEAFF
TGTGCCAGCAGCTTAGTCGGCGGGATGAACACTGAAGCTTTCTTT
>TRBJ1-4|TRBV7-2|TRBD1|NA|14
CASSISGGPVEVFF
TGTGCCAGCAGCATCTCAGGGGGCCCGGTCGAGGTGTTTTTT
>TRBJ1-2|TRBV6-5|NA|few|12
CASISSLHGYTF
TGTGCCAGCATCAGTAGTCTCCATGGCTACACCTTC
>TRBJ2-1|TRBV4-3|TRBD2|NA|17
CASSRASKREGHNEQFF
TGCGCCAGCAGCCGAGCCTCTAAACGGGAGGGGCACAATGAGCAGTTCTTC
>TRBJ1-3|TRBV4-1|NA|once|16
CASSQVGRASGNTIYF
TGCGCCAGCAGCCAAGTAGGCAGGGCTTCCGGAAACACCATATATTTT
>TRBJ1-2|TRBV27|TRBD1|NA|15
CASSFFTGVHYGYTF
TGTGCCAGCAGTTTTTTTACAGGGGTCCACTATGGCTACACCTTC
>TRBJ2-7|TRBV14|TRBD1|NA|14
CASSQVGQGYEQYF
TGTGCCAGCAGCCAAGTCGGACAGGGGTACGAGCAGTACTTC
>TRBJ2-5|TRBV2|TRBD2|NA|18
CASSPGLAGGPGWETQYF
TGTGCCAGCAGCCCCGGACTAGCGGGAGGGCCGGGGTGGGAGACCCAGTACTTC
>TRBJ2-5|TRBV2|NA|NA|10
CARQGETQYF
TGTGCCAGACAGGGAGAGACCCAGTACTTC
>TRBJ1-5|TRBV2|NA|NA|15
CASRDHQNSNQPQHF
TGTGCCAGCAGGGATCACCAAAATAGCAATCAGCCCCAGCATTTT
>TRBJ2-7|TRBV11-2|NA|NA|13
CASSLGGSDEQYF
TGTGCCAGCAGCTTGGGGGGCTCGGACGAGCAGTACTTC
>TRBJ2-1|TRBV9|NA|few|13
CASSLLSGPQQFF
TGTGCCAGCAGCCTACTTAGCGGACCCCAGCAGTTCTTC
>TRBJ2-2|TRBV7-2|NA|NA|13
CASSLGRTGELFF
TGTGCCAGCAGCTTAGGTCGGACCGGGGAGCTGTTTTTT
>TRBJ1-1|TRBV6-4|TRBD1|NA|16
CASKATDRGGSTEAFF
TGTGCCAGCAAAGCGACGGACAGGGGAGGGAGCACTGAAGCTTTCTTT
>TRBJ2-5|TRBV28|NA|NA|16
CASSGVNQGGRETQYF
TGTGCCAGCAGTGGAGTAAATCAGGGGGGTCGTGAGACCCAGTACTTC
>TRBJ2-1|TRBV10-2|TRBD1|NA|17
CASSDPSGTVYYNEQFF
TGCGCCAGCAGTGACCCCTCCGGGACAGTATACTACAATGAGCAGTTCTTC
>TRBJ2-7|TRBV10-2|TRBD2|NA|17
CASSEPGSSGGYYEQYF
TGCGCCAGCAGTGAGCCCGGGAGTTCCGGGGGGTACTACGAGCAGTACTTC
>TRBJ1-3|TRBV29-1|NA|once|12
CSGLVHGNTIYF
TGCAGCGGCCTAGTCCACGGAAACACCATATATTTT
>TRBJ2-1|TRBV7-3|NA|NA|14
CASSLLGGNNEQFF
TGTGCCAGCAGCCTTCTTGGCGGGAACAATGAGCAGTTCTTC
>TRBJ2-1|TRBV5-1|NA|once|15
CASSSLPSSYNEQFF
TGCGCCAGCAGCTCCCTACCGAGCTCCTACAATGAGCAGTTCTTC
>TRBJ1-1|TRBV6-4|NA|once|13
CASSDVGGAEAFF
TGTGCCAGCAGTGATGTTGGGGGGGCTGAAGCTTTCTTT
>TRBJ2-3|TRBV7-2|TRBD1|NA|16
CASSFDRGLGTDTQYF
TGTGCCAGCAGCTTCGACAGGGGGCTAGGCACAGATACGCAGTATTTT
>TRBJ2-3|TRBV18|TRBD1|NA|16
CASSTGTVRSTDTQYF
TGTGCCAGCTCCACCGGGACAGTTAGAAGCACAGATACGCAGTATTTT
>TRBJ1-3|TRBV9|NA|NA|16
CASSVAHGGSGNTIYF
TGTGCCAGCAGCGTAGCCCATGGGGGCTCTGGAAACACCATATATTTT
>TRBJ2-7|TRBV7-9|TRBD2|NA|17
CASSLWASGMSSYEQYF
TGTGCCAGCAGCCTGTGGGCTAGCGGGATGAGCTCCTACGAGCAGTACTTC
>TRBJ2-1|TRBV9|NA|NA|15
CASSPSRADPIEQFF
TGTGCCAGCAGCCCGAGCAGAGCCGATCCCATTGAGCAGTTCTTC
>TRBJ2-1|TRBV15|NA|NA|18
CATSRGGRYGKLDNEQFF
TGTGCCACCAGCAGGGGGGGGCGATACGGGAAGCTTGACAATGAGCAGTTCTTC
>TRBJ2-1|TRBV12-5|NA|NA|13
CASGLTLYNEQFF
TGTGCTAGTGGTTTGACACTATACAATGAGCAGTTCTTC
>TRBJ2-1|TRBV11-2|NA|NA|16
CASSLAPTQGGNEQFF
TGTGCCAGCAGCTTAGCCCCGACGCAGGGGGGCAATGAGCAGTTCTTC
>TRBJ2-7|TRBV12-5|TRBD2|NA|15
CASGLDGGSGWEQYF
TGTGCTAGTGGTTTGGACGGGGGGAGCGGATGGGAGCAGTACTTC
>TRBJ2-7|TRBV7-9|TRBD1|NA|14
CASSSRDRAYEQYF
TGTGCCAGCAGCTCCCGGGACAGGGCCTACGAGCAGTACTTC
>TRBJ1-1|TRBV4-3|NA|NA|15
CASSQEAGLDTEAFF
TGCGCCAGCAGCCAAGAGGCGGGGCTCGACACTGAAGCTTTCTTT
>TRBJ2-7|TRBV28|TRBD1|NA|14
CASTWTGDTYEQYF
TGTGCCAGCACCTGGACAGGGGACACCTACGAGCAGTACTTC
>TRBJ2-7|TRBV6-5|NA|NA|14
CASSFQGSGYEQYF
TGTGCCAGCAGTTTCCAGGGCAGTGGGTACGAGCAGTACTTC
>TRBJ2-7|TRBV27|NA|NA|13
CASSLRYSYEQYF
TGTGCCAGCAGTTTACGGTACTCCTACGAGCAGTACTTC
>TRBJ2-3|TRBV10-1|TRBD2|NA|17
CASSELAGVGGTDTQYF
TGCGCCAGCAGTGAACTAGCGGGAGTGGGTGGCACAGATACGCAGTATTTT
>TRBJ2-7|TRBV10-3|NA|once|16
CAISESQHLGIYEQYF
TGTGCCATCAGTGAGTCCCAGCACCTTGGTATCTACGAGCAGTACTTC
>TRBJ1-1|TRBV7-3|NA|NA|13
CASSLTRVTEAFF
TGTGCCAGCAGCTTAACCAGGGTCACTGAAGCTTTCTTT
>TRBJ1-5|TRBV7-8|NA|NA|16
CASSERAKNSNQPQHF
TGTGCCAGCAGCGAACGGGCCAAGAATAGCAATCAGCCCCAGCATTTT
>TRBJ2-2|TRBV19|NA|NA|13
CASSSRPSGELFF
TGTGCCAGTAGTTCTCGACCCTCCGGGGAGCTGTTTTTT
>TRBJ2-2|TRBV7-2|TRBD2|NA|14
CASSIGTTTGELFF
TGTGCCAGCAGCATTGGGACTACCACCGGGGAGCTGTTTTTT
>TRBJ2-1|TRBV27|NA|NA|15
CASSVRGTPGNEQFF
TGTGCCAGCAGTGTCCGCGGGACCCCTGGGAATGAGCAGTTCTTC
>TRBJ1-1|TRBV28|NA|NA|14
CASSPWTFNTEAFF
TGTGCCAGCAGCCCGTGGACCTTTAACACTGAAGCTTTCTTT
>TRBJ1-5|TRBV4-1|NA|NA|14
CASSQGAGTQPQHF
TGCGCCAGCAGCCAAGGTGCAGGTACTCAGCCCCAGCATTTT
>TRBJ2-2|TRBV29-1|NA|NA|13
CSVVQGDTGELFF
TGCAGCGTCGTACAGGGTGACACCGGGGAGCTGTTTTTT
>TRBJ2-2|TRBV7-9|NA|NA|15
CASKMLASNTGELFF
TGTGCCAGCAAAATGCTAGCGTCGAACACCGGGGAGCTGTTTTTT
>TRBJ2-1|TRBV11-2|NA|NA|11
CASSFGDEQFF
TGTGCCAGCAGCTTCGGGGATGAGCAGTTCTTC
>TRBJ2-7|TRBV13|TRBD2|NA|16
CASSTPTGTSGNEQYF
TGTGCCAGCAGCACCCCGACCGGGACTAGCGGGAACGAGCAGTACTTC
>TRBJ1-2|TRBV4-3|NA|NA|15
CASSQERHAPHGYTF
TGCGCCAGCAGCCAGGAAAGACATGCGCCGCATGGCTACACCTTC
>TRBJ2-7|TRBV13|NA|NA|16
CASSTNQGSPPYEQYF
TGTGCCAGCAGCACCAACCAGGGCTCTCCTCCCTACGAGCAGTACTTC